Presented here are 30 T cell receptor beta chains from one specimen sequenced in a study of T cell responses to AZD1222 COVID-19 vaccine. The protocol was immunoSEQ multiplex PCR, while the TCRdb copy is restricted to in-frame clones and leaves out a portion. Of around 130,000 clones listed, 75% to 95% were seen once; the top ten hold just over 4%. The starting material was peripheral blood, obtained 28 days after the second dose of the MenACWY control vaccine. Receptors were obtained from an adult who received the MenACWY meningococcal vaccine as a control.

The rearrangement uses TRBV28 and TRBJ2-5; 11 positions match TRBD1. Germline V CDR1 and CDR2: MDHEN, SYDVKM. The V and J ends lost 6 bases and 5 bases, in that order; junction bases with no gene match: 8. The CDR3 consists of 15 residues. The CDR3 loop is CASRWGQGVGETQYF. In nucleotides, the CDR3 is TGTGCCAGCAGATGGGGACAGGGGGTTGGGGAGACCCAGTACTTC.

V and J are TRBV6-5 and TRBJ1-3; no definite D call. In germline, CDR1 is MNHEY, CDR2 SVGAGI. The V end lost 0 bases, the J end lost 0 bases, and 3 bases lay between the germline ends. This CDR3 spans 14 amino acids. This CDR3 reads CASSYSTSGNTIYF. CDR3 DNA: TGTGCCAGCAGTTACTCCACCTCTGGAAACACCATATATTTT.

This chain links TRBV29-1 with TRBJ2-7, with a possible D match to TRBD1 (5 bases). V lost 0 bases and J lost 3, with 12 bases in between. Germline assignment: CDR1 SQVTM and CDR2 ANQGSEA. The CDR3 is 14 amino acids. CDR3 amino acids: CSVEEAGQGYEQYF. CDR3 DNA: TGCAGCGTTGAAGAGGCAGGTCAGGGCTACGAGCAGTACTTC.

The chain is built from TRBV6-2 or TRBV6-3 and TRBJ2-3; D gene uncertain. Trimming took 2 bases from V and 0 from J, leaving 6 bases between them. CDR3 length: 14 residues. Germline CDR1 reads MNHEY; CDR2 reads SVGEGT. CDR3 amino acids: CASSYATSTDTQYF. The CDR3 nucleotides read TGTGCCAGCAGTTACGCAACTAGCACAGATACGCAGTATTTT.

The genes are TRBV10-1 and TRBJ1-2; 8 bases match TRBD1. Germline loops: CDR1 WNHNN, CDR2 SYGVQD (reference sequence). The CDR3 is made up of 13 amino acids. V lost 4 bases, J lost 6 bases, and 4 bases stayed unmatched. The CDR3 DNA is TGCGCCAGCAGTGGACAGGGGAACGATGGCTACACCTTC. It translates to CASSGQGNDGYTF.

In nucleotides, the CDR3 is TGTGCCAGCAGTGCGGACTACACAGATACGCAGTATTTT. It codes for CASSADYTDTQYF. The J gene is TRBJ2-3, the V gene TRBV12-3 or TRBV12-4; tentatively, D is TRBD2 (6 bases). This CDR3 has 13 amino acids. Trimming took 5 bases from V and 2 from J, leaving 8 bases between them.

V and J are TRBV14 and TRBJ2-1; 7 nucleotides match TRBD2. Germline V gene sequence: CDR1 SGHDN, CDR2 FVKESK. The CDR3 extends over 17 amino acids. V lost 3 bases to trimming and J lost 3 bases; unmatched junction nucleotides: 11. In nucleotides, the CDR3 is TGTGCCAGCAGCCACAGACTAGCTTTGGCAGGCTACAATGAGCAGTTCTTC. Translation gives CASSHRLALAGYNEQFF.

The J gene is TRBJ1-3, the V gene TRBV5-5; D is unresolved. Trimming cost V 0 bases and J 1 base, with 5 bases left between them. Germline values: CDR1 SGHKS, CDR2 YYEKEE (reference sequence). This CDR3 spans 14 amino acids. CDR3 coding DNA: TGTGCCAGCAGCTTGGCGAATTCTGGAAACACCATATATTTT. Protein: CASSLANSGNTIYF. The entire variable domain, with the rest obtained from reference TRBV5-5 and TRBJ1-3, is as follows: DAGVTQSPTHLIKTRGQQVTLRCSPISGHKSVSWYQQVLGQGPQFIFQYYEKEERGRGNFPDRFSARQFPNYSSELNVNALLLGDSALYLCASSLANSGNTIYFGEGSWLTVV.

The chain uses TRBV5-6 and TRBJ1-1, with 7 bases that match TRBD1. J gave up 0 bases and V 5 bases, and 7 bases lay outside the gene matches. This CDR3 is 15 amino acids long. Germline lookup yields CDR1 SGHDT and CDR2 YYEEEE. CDR3 residues: CASSLGGAVNTEAFF. In DNA, the CDR3 is TGTGCCAGCAGTCTAGGGGGCGCGGTGAACACTGAAGCTTTCTTT.

The rearrangement uses TRBV29-1 and TRBJ2-3; no firm D call. This CDR3 has 12 amino acids. Germline values: CDR1 SQVTM, CDR2 ANQGSEA. V lost 5 bases and J 1 base, leaving 7 bases between the germline ends. CDR3 sequence (DNA): TGCAGCGTTAGGACGGGCACAGATACGCAGTATTTT. Protein product: CSVRTGTDTQYF.

The CDR3 region is CAITGAPYNEQFF. In nucleotides, the CDR3 is TGTGCCATCACAGGGGCCCCCTACAATGAGCAGTTCTTC. V is TRBV10-3 and J is TRBJ2-1, with D possibly being TRBD1 (6 bases). Trimming shortened V by 7 bases and J by 2 bases, and 9 bases separated the two germline ends. CDR1 is ENHRY and CDR2 is SYGVKD in the germline V gene. The CDR3 loop spans 13 amino acids.

The sample holds many counts of this clone. The V and J genes are TRBV4-2 and TRBJ2-6, with a possible D match to TRBD2 (7 bases). V was shortened by 4 bases and J by 0 bases, with 16 bases between the two germline ends. The CDR3 has 18 residues. The germline V gene has CDR1 LGHNA and CDR2 YNFKEQ. Here the CDR3 reads CASSPLADSTSGANVLTF. Here the CDR3 DNA reads TGTGCCAGCAGCCCTCTAGCGGACAGTACCTCTGGGGCCAACGTCCTGACTTTC.

V usage is TRBV6-5 and J usage is TRBJ2-7; D is uncertain. Trimming pared 6 bases from V and 2 bases from J, leaving 8 bases between. The germline gives CDR1 MNHEY, CDR2 SVGAGI. The CDR3 has 12 residues. Written as DNA, the CDR3 is TGTGCCAGCAGGGGCTGGACCTACGAGCAGTACTTC. Protein sequence: CASRGWTYEQYF.

The chain recombines TRBV12-3 or TRBV12-4 with TRBJ1-1; D not certain. The CDR3 loop spans 13 amino acids. Deletions cut 6 bases from V and 4 bases from J, with 12 bases between. The CDR3 DNA follows: TGTGCCAGCAGCCCTGCAAGAGGCACTGAAGCTTTCTTT. Translated, it gives CASSPARGTEAFF.

The chain combines TRBV7-2 with TRBJ1-1; D remains ambiguous. Germline CDR1 reads SGHTA; CDR2 reads FQGNSA. Trimming pared 1 base from V and 2 bases from J, leaving 11 bases between. The CDR3 length is 15 residues. The CDR3 nucleotides are TGTGCCAGCAGCTTAGTTGGCAGGTCCAACACTGAAGCTTTCTTT. Amino acid sequence: CASSLVGRSNTEAFF.

The CDR3 reads CASSGVVATYNEQFF. The CDR3 coding sequence is TGTGCCAGCAGCGGGGTGGTAGCGACCTACAATGAGCAGTTCTTC. This sequence joins TRBV5-4 and TRBJ2-1; possibly TRBD2 for D (5 bases). Trimming shortened V by 4 bases and J by 2 bases, and 13 bases separated the two germline ends. The CDR3 extends over 15 amino acids. CDR1 and CDR2 from the germline V gene are SGHNT and YYREEE (reference sequence).

This chain uses TRBV9 with TRBJ2-3, with a possible D match to TRBD2 (5 bases). Trimming shortened V by 0 bases and J by 0 bases, and 8 bases separated the two germline ends. Germline V lookup: CDR1 SGDLS, CDR2 YYNGEE. The CDR3 spans 15 residues. CDR3 sequence reads: CASSVAGISTDTQYF. The CDR3 nucleotides are TGTGCCAGCAGCGTAGCCGGGATCAGCACAGATACGCAGTATTTT.

The CDR3 coding sequence is TGTGCCAGCAGTTTACCAGACATGAACACTGAAGCTTTCTTT. Translating it yields CASSLPDMNTEAFF. The rearrangement joins TRBV28 to TRBJ1-1, with D uncertain. Germline loops: CDR1 MDHEN, CDR2 SYDVKM. The ends were cut back, 2 bases at V and 0 bases at J, with 7 bases in the middle. The CDR3 runs 14 residues.

This clone showed up many times. This sequence joins TRBV5-1 and TRBJ2-5, with 9 nucleotides matching TRBD1. V lost 7 bases to trimming and J lost 3 bases; unmatched junction nucleotides: 4. The CDR3 has 13 amino acids. CDR1 SGHRS and CDR2 YFSETQ come from the germline V gene. For the CDR3, the DNA is TGCGCCAGCGCGGGACAGGGAGAAGAGACCCAGTACTTC. Translating it yields CASAGQGEETQYF.

This clone was recorded a few times. The chain joins TRBV6-6 to TRBJ2-5; TRBD1 matches at 9 bases. The germline gives CDR1 MNHNY, CDR2 SVGAGI (reference sequence). With 6 bases clipped from V and 4 bases from J, the junction kept 12 bases outside the gene matches. The CDR3 spans 16 residues. The DNA for the CDR3 is TGTGCCAGCAGGGACTCCGGGACAGGGTTGGGAGAGACCCAGTACTTC. Translating gives CASRDSGTGLGETQYF.

The CDR3 coding sequence is TGCGCCAGCAGCCAAGTTGGGCTAGCCCGGGGGACCGGGGAGCTGTTTTTT. This codes for CASSQVGLARGTGELFF. V is TRBV4-1 and J is TRBJ2-2; tentative D call: TRBD2 (6 bases). This CDR3 has 17 amino acids. Per germline, CDR1 MGHRA and CDR2 YSYEKL. Between the trimmed V and J ends, which lost 1 base and 5 bases, there was a span of 17 bases.

The chain joins TRBV5-1 to TRBJ2-3; 8 nucleotides agree with TRBD1. The CDR3 extends over 16 amino acids. J lost 2 bases, V lost 4 bases, and 9 bases had no gene match. Germline V gene sequence: CDR1 SGHRS, CDR2 YFSETQ. Here the CDR3 reads CASSPNRDRFTDTQYF. Here the CDR3 DNA reads TGCGCCAGCAGCCCGAACCGGGACAGGTTCACAGATACGCAGTATTTT.

V and J are TRBV3-1 (or the pseudogene TRBV3-2) and TRBJ1-2; possible D gene TRBD1, 5 bases. V lost 0 bases to trimming and J lost 2 bases, with 13 bases between them. Germline CDR1 is LGHDT and CDR2 is YNNKEL (reference sequence). The CDR3 is made up of 16 amino acids. In DNA, the CDR3 is TGTGCCAGCAGCCAAGAGCCTTATGGGGCCAACTATGGCTACACCTTC. Its translation: CASSQEPYGANYGYTF.

This rearrangement joins TRBV5-1 to TRBJ2-7; 11 bases line up with TRBD2. The CDR3 spans 15 residues. V lost 6 bases, J lost 5 bases, and 10 bases stayed unmatched. From germline, CDR1 is SGHRS and CDR2 YFSETQ. The DNA for the CDR3 is TGCGCCAGCACCCCCGGGGTAGCGGGAGGGGACGAGCAGTACTTC. Translated: CASTPGVAGGDEQYF.

The CDR3 here is CSVRTGQVNEKLFF. The CDR3 DNA reads TGCAGCGTGAGAACGGGACAGGTTAATGAAAAACTGTTTTTT. This sequence joins TRBV29-1 and TRBJ1-4; TRBD1 agrees at 8 bases. Trimming cost V 6 bases and J 4 bases; bases outside gene matches: 7. The CDR3 loop spans 14 amino acids. Per germline, CDR1 SQVTM and CDR2 ANQGSEA.

V and J are TRBV30 and TRBJ2-7; 7 bases are shared with TRBD2. There are 16 residues in the CDR3. V trimming: 0 bases; J trimming: 7 bases; junction bases outside the gene matches: 15. Germline V CDR1 and CDR2: GTSNPN, SVGIG (reference sequence). The CDR3 nucleotides read TGTGCCTGGAGTGTACGGGGGAGCGGCCCGCGGGGGGAGCAGTACTTC. It encodes CAWSVRGSGPRGEQYF.

The chain carries TRBV10-3 and TRBJ2-7, with 8 bases that match TRBD1. Germline CDR1 reads ENHRY; CDR2 reads SYGVKD. This CDR3 has 15 residues. J lost 1 base, V lost 2 bases, and 4 bases had no gene match. Written as DNA, the CDR3 is TGTGCCATCAGTGAGACGGGACAGGAATCCTACGAGCAGTACTTC. This encodes CAISETGQESYEQYF.

This clone has a single count. The chain couples TRBV5-1 to TRBJ1-1; D uncertain. This CDR3 comprises 13 residues. V lost 0 bases, J lost 0 bases, and 3 bases lay in between. Per the germline V gene, CDR1 is SGHRS and CDR2 is YFSETQ. CDR3 sequence reads: CASSLDMNTEAFF. Written as DNA, the CDR3 is TGCGCCAGCAGCTTGGATATGAACACTGAAGCTTTCTTT.

The chain couples TRBV19 to TRBJ2-1; weak D call: TRBD1 (6 bases). Trimming took 1 base from V and 4 from J, leaving 11 bases between them. This CDR3 is built from 15 residues. Germline loops: CDR1 LNHDA, CDR2 SQIVND (reference sequence). This CDR3 is CASSIGQGLYNEQFF. CDR3 DNA: TGTGCCAGTAGTATAGGCCAGGGGCTATACAATGAGCAGTTCTTC.

The chain has TRBV29-1 and TRBJ2-7; perhaps TRBD1 as D (5 bases). V was shortened by 3 bases and J by 3 bases, with 9 bases between the two germline ends. The CDR3 is made up of 12 amino acids. In germline, CDR1 is SQVTM, CDR2 ANQGSEA. The CDR3 bases are TGCAGCGTTGAGCAGGGCGGCTACGAGCAGTACTTC. This encodes CSVEQGGYEQYF.